The count of the clone carrying this T cell receptor beta chain is one. Sequencing used immunoSEQ multiplex PCR; TCRdb keeps in-frame clones, though not all of them. The sample yields under 20,000 clones, 85% seen once. Germline V CDR1 and CDR2: LNHDA, SQIVND (reference sequence). This CDR3 is built from 18 residues. The J segment lost 3 bases and the V segment lost 3 bases, leaving 10 bases of the junction unmatched. Treatment defined: preoperative locoregional IRX-2 cytokine immunotherapy. This entry is derived from a study of preoperative IRX-2 immunotherapy in early breast cancer. This clonotype originated in a human donor with breast cancer. The source material was lymph node tissue, sampled after IRX-2 immunotherapy. The chain employs TRBV19 and TRBJ2-1, with 11 bases lining up with TRBD1. In nucleotides, the CDR3 is TGTGCCAGTAGTATTAGAGGGACCGGGACAGGGGGCTACAATGAGCAGTTCTTC. Residues: CASSIRGTGTGGYNEQFF.